Listed below are T cell receptor beta chains from one sample, sequenced in a study of T cell responses to AZD1222 COVID-19 vaccine. Clones were sequenced by immunoSEQ multiplex PCR, and TCRdb holds only the in-frame ones, with some missing. The table shows roughly 180,000 clones, with 90% to 95% occurring only once. This sample comprised peripheral blood, obtained 28 days after the second AZD1222 dose. These receptors were obtained from an adult who received the AZD1222 COVID-19 vaccine. Each CDR3 is given with its conserved first and last residue. Clone size is shown for a subset of rows, as once, few, many or a class of expanded clone.

>TRBV11-2|13|TRBJ1-1|NA
CASRLQAHTEAFF
>TRBV5-8|15|TRBJ2-7|once
CASSFGQGTIREQYF
>TRBV7-2|14|TRBJ2-7|NA
CASRFGTGPYEQYF
>TRBV2|15|TRBJ1-1|NA
CARELGRRGNTEAFF
>TRBV19|13|TRBJ1-2|NA
CASSEVGNYGYTF
>TRBV5-1|16|TRBJ2-1|NA
CASSSTVTSGGGKQFF
>TRBV11-3|16|TRBJ2-1|NA
CASSSTRGKGPTQQFF
>TRBV27|13|TRBJ1-6|NA
CASSPTGFSPLHF
>TRBV5-1|13|TRBJ2-7|NA
CASSLAAGYEQYF
>TRBV13|15|TRBJ1-6|NA
CASSAPGQGDSPLHF
>TRBV29-1|12|TRBJ1-2|few
CSVHRGGNSYTF
>TRBV6-6|14|TRBJ2-1|NA
CATSRRSGTNEQFF
>TRBV27|18|TRBJ2-3|few
CASSAKHPGDTYTDTQYF
>TRBV3-1/TRBV3-2|13|TRBJ1-6|NA
CASSQDRKSPLHF
>TRBV18|15|TRBJ2-1|NA
CASSPPEGAVSEQFF
>TRBV19|15|TRBJ1-2|NA
CASSFSPQDSYGYTF
>TRBV7-6|16|TRBJ1-2|NA
CASSPTSGYANYGYTF
>TRBV18|16|TRBJ2-4|NA
CASSPPDSLAKNIQYF
>TRBV11-2|13|TRBJ1-4|NA
CASSFTHGEKLFF
>TRBV6-4|13|TRBJ2-1|NA
CASSVRQGYEQFF
>TRBV9|18|TRBJ2-3|NA
CASSVATNSGGAGDTQYF
>TRBV18|15|TRBJ1-5|once
CASSPGTGDNQPQHF
>TRBV5-4|16|TRBJ2-5|NA
CASSSTSGGAQETQYF
>TRBV5-1|15|TRBJ1-6|few
CASSRGQGGNSPLHF
>TRBV6-5|13|TRBJ2-5|NA
CASSLGEAKTQYF
>TRBV5-1|16|TRBJ1-1|NA
CASSLNTGGASTEAFF
>TRBV5-1|13|TRBJ2-3|NA
CASSNDRDDTQYF
>TRBV4-1|15|TRBJ1-1|NA
CASSPVDRRSTEAFF
>TRBV19|13|TRBJ1-5|NA
CASRTDSSRPQHF
>TRBV15|15|TRBJ2-5|NA
CATSRPQGAAETQYF
>TRBV7-9|15|TRBJ2-3|NA
CASSRQNLRTDTQYF
>TRBV19|15|TRBJ1-5|NA
CASRFIGPSNQPQHF
>TRBV30|13|TRBJ1-5|NA
CAWSVAGAQPQHF
>TRBV7-9|15|TRBJ2-7|NA
CASSTILASSYEQYF
>TRBV29-1|11|TRBJ2-7|NA
CSVRTAYEQYF
>TRBV2|16|TRBJ1-2|NA
CASTRTGVSQRGGYTF
>TRBV14|11|TRBJ2-4|NA
CASSRGPIQYF
>TRBV19|14|TRBJ2-1|NA
CASSKLAGVSEQFF
>TRBV6-5|14|TRBJ1-1|NA
CASRSIGTLTEAFF
>TRBV27|14|TRBJ2-1|NA
CASSLNSAGNKQFF
>TRBV6-6|16|TRBJ1-1|NA
CASSQGAGIRGTEAFF
>TRBV7-9|14|TRBJ2-7|NA
CASSLASQGYEQYF
>TRBV7-9|17|TRBJ2-2|NA
CASSFPPQGLYGGELFF
>TRBV2|14|TRBJ1-4|NA
CASGGEGVLRKLFF
>TRBV19|12|TRBJ1-2|NA
CASMPAGYGYTF
>TRBV19|17|TRBJ1-5|NA
CASSPPVGGSSNQPQHF
>TRBV18|15|TRBJ1-1|once
CASSQTTGHSTEAFF
>TRBV5-1|14|TRBJ1-4|NA
CASRPRGTNEKLFF
>TRBV19|12|TRBJ1-2|NA
CASSTRVTGYTF
>TRBV9|17|TRBJ1-2|NA
CASSVAVRGETNYGYTF
>TRBV2|15|TRBJ2-1|NA
CASSEDGTVYNEQFF
>TRBV7-2|15|TRBJ2-7|NA
CASSSLVGVPYEQYF